A selection of T cell receptor beta chains follows, all from one sample in a study of T cells in localized non-small cell lung cancer. Some clones are missing from TCRdb's copy, which holds only in-frame ones; the method was immunoSEQ multiplex PCR. The sample has tens of thousands of clones, 75% to 90% seen once; the top ten hold 18%. The sample was peripheral blood, taken before any cancer treatment. Every receptor here comes from a male donor at least 60 years old with stage III squamous cell lung carcinoma. The CDR3 runs from the conserved cysteine through the conserved F or W. A D gene is named only where the DNA matches it firmly. The size of a clone is reported for some rows only, either as once, few or many, or as a class for expanded clones.

d_call clone_size cdr3_length j_call v_call cdr3_aa cdr3_nt
- - 15 TRBJ1-6 TRBV30 CAWSGFQGYNSPLHF TGTGCCTGGAGTGGCTTTCAGGGCTATAATTCACCCCTCCACTTT
TRBD1 - 16 TRBJ1-3 TRBV6-1 CASSERDRGLGNTIYF TGTGCCAGCAGTGAAAGGGACAGGGGACTTGGAAACACCATATATTTT
- once 17 TRBJ2-1 TRBV27 CASSLPTGRRSYNEQFF TGTGCCAGCAGTTTACCGACGGGACGGCGATCCTACAATGAGCAGTTCTTC
- - 14 TRBJ1-1 TRBV19 CASSITQVNTEAFF TGTGCCAGTAGTATTACACAGGTGAACACTGAAGCTTTCTTT
- - 17 TRBJ2-1 TRBV19 CASSGWTSGRSYNEQFF TGTGCCAGTAGCGGGTGGACCTCCGGTCGGTCCTACAATGAGCAGTTCTTC
TRBD2 - 17 TRBJ2-5 TRBV7-9 CASSSGLAGVVGETQYF TGTGCCAGCAGCTCAGGACTAGCGGGGGTAGTAGGAGAGACCCAGTACTTC
- once 14 TRBJ2-7 TRBV9 CASSVVSSSYEQYF TGTGCCAGCAGCGTAGTAAGTAGCTCCTACGAGCAGTACTTC
- - 15 TRBJ1-1 TRBV7-1 CASSLGTGMNTEAFF TGTGCCAGCAGCTTAGGTACGGGGATGAACACTGAAGCTTTCTTT
- - 15 TRBJ1-1 TRBV4-1 CASSPYHAVNTEAFF TGCGCCAGCAGCCCCTACCATGCAGTGAACACTGAAGCTTTCTTT
- - 13 TRBJ1-6 TRBV5-1 CASSLGADSPLHF TGCGCCAGCAGCTTGGGGGCCGATTCACCCCTCCACTTT
- - 15 TRBJ1-2 TRBV5-5 CASSLQTGANYGYTF TGTGCCAGCAGCTTACAAACAGGAGCTAACTATGGCTACACCTTC
TRBD1 - 17 TRBJ2-1 TRBV5-4 CASSLRIGTGLDNEQFF TGTGCCAGCAGCCTTCGCATCGGGACAGGGTTAGACAATGAGCAGTTCTTC
- - 15 TRBJ1-1 TRBV4-3 CASSQVTGTGTEAFF TGCGCCAGCAGCCAAGTAACAGGGACCGGCACTGAAGCTTTCTTT
- once 14 TRBJ2-3 TRBV29-1 CSVRTHPDSDTQYF TGCAGCGTTCGAACTCATCCAGACTCAGATACGCAGTATTTT
TRBD2 - 15 TRBJ2-2 TRBV10-2 CASRTSGGGTGELFF TGCGCCAGCAGGACTAGCGGGGGGGGCACCGGGGAGCTGTTTTTT
TRBD1 - 16 TRBJ1-1 TRBV9 CASSKLTGGINTEAFF TGTGCCAGCAGCAAACTGACAGGGGGAATTAACACTGAAGCTTTCTTT
TRBD1 - 13 TRBJ1-2 TRBV29-1 CSVSRTGAEGYTF TGCAGTGTTTCGCGGACAGGGGCTGAGGGCTACACCTTC
TRBD1 - 14 TRBJ2-1 TRBV6-5 CASNGGTGSLEQFF TGTGCCAGCAACGGGGGGACAGGGTCCCTTGAGCAGTTCTTC
- once 16 TRBJ2-3 TRBV6-6 CASTKGGVGSTDTQYF TGTGCCAGCACCAAGGGGGGGGTAGGGTCGACAGATACGCAGTATTTT
- - 16 TRBJ1-2 TRBV27 CASSLAPPGGHYGYTF TGTGCCAGCAGTTTGGCCCCCCCGGGGGGCCACTATGGCTACACCTTC
- - 16 TRBJ2-4 TRBV9 CASSPHSDLAKNIQYF TGTGCCAGCAGCCCCCATTCTGATCTAGCCAAAAACATTCAGTACTTC
- - 13 TRBJ2-3 TRBV19 CASSLAPTDTQYF TGTGCCAGTAGTTTGGCCCCCACAGATACGCAGTATTTT
TRBD1 - 13 TRBJ1-5 TRBV19 CASRRDRGGPQHF TGTGCCAGTAGGCGAGACAGGGGTGGGCCCCAGCATTTT
- - 14 TRBJ1-6 TRBV19 CASSPGAVESPLHF TGTGCCAGTAGTCCAGGGGCGGTGGAGTCACCCCTCCACTTT
TRBD2 - 14 TRBJ2-5 TRBV7-9 CASSRSGMEETQYF TGTGCCAGCAGCCGTAGCGGGATGGAAGAGACCCAGTACTTC
- - 12 TRBJ1-2 TRBV28 CASSSLLRLHTF TGTGCCAGCAGTTCACTTTTGAGACTCCACACCTTC
TRBD2 - 15 TRBJ2-7 TRBV6-5 CATYEGLAGSHEQYF TGTGCCACCTATGAGGGACTAGCGGGATCCCACGAGCAGTACTTC
TRBD1 - 20 TRBJ1-5 TRBV6-1 CASSEFPPTVGTGANQPQHF TGTGCCAGCAGTGAATTCCCACCCACGGTGGGGACAGGGGCCAATCAGCCCCAGCATTTT
- once 18 TRBJ2-1 TRBV19 CASSRQGAGAGAYNEQFF TGTGCCAGTAGTAGGCAGGGGGCCGGTGCGGGAGCCTACAATGAGCAGTTCTTC
- - 14 TRBJ1-2 TRBV19 CASSMLEGSGGYTF TGTGCCAGTAGTATGTTAGAAGGGTCTGGAGGCTACACCTTC
- - 13 TRBJ2-3 TRBV11-3 CASSDSEKDTQYF TGTGCCAGCAGTGACTCGGAGAAAGATACGCAGTATTTT
- once 16 TRBJ1-6 TRBV28 CASAGMGAWVYSPLHF TGTGCCAGCGCTGGAATGGGGGCCTGGGTTTATTCACCCCTCCACTTT
- - 17 TRBJ1-2 TRBV5-1 CASSLNSAVQILYGYTF TGCGCCAGCAGCTTGAACTCGGCAGTCCAAATCCTCTATGGCTACACCTTC
- once 14 TRBJ1-5 TRBV7-2 CASTGDVSNQPQHF TGTGCCAGCACCGGGGACGTCAGCAATCAGCCCCAGCATTTT
- - 14 TRBJ2-5 TRBV5-4 CASSLRRNQETQYF TGTGCCAGCAGTCTCCGACGGAACCAAGAGACCCAGTACTTC
TRBD1 few 12 TRBJ1-1 TRBV15 CATYSGTAEAFF TGTGCCACCTACTCCGGGACAGCCGAAGCTTTCTTT
- - 13 TRBJ1-1 TRBV7-2 CASSSRVNTEAFF TGTGCCAGCAGCTCAAGGGTGAACACTGAAGCTTTCTTT
- - 12 TRBJ2-7 TRBV30 CAWSLGFYEQYF TGTGCCTGGAGTCTGGGTTTCTACGAGCAGTACTTC
- - 15 TRBJ1-2 TRBV2 CASSEDRGGPYGYTF TGTGCCAGCAGTGAAGACCGGGGGGGCCCCTATGGCTACACCTTC
TRBD2 once 15 TRBJ2-1 TRBV6-5 CASSSTSGRSSGQFF TGTGCCAGCAGTTCGACTAGCGGGAGATCAAGTGGGCAGTTCTTC
- - 15 TRBJ1-3 TRBV6-1 CASSGPRRGGNTIYF TGTGCCAGCAGTGGTCCTAGGCGGGGGGGAAACACCATATATTTT
- few 11 TRBJ2-1 TRBV20-1 CSATAAHEQFF TGCAGTGCTACCGCGGCCCATGAGCAGTTCTTC
TRBD2 - 15 TRBJ2-2 TRBV5-4 CASSWKREHSGELFF TGTGCCAGCAGCTGGAAGCGGGAGCATTCCGGGGAGCTGTTTTTT
TRBD1 - 15 TRBJ1-2 TRBV7-8 CASSFGTGTYYGYTF TGTGCCAGCAGCTTTGGGACAGGGACTTACTATGGCTACACCTTC
- - 13 TRBJ1-2 TRBV28 CASASTANYGYTF TGTGCCAGCGCATCCACGGCTAACTATGGCTACACCTTC
- - 12 TRBJ1-2 TRBV2 CASSEGSYGYTF TGTGCCAGCAGTGAAGGCAGCTATGGCTACACCTTC
TRBD1 once 15 TRBJ1-1 TRBV4-1 CASSQGGQRNTEAFF TGCGCCAGCAGCCAAGGGGGACAGCGAAACACTGAAGCTTTCTTT
TRBD1 - 15 TRBJ1-2 TRBV4-1 CASSPPGQGIIGYTF TGCGCCAGCAGCCCCCCGGGACAGGGCATTATCGGCTACACCTTC
TRBD2 - 15 TRBJ2-1 TRBV5-4 CASSNRDYGFNEQFF TGTGCCAGCAGTAACCGGGACTATGGGTTCAATGAGCAGTTCTTC
- - 12 TRBJ2-5 TRBV11-1 CASSLTMETQYF TGTGCCAGCAGCTTAACTATGGAGACCCAGTACTTC
- - 13 TRBJ2-1 TRBV28 CASSSPRGEALFF TGTGCCAGCAGTTCTCCCAGGGGGGAGGCTCTTTTCTTC
- - 11 TRBJ2-1 TRBV20-1 CSARDRNEQFF TGCAGTGCTAGAGATAGGAATGAGCAGTTCTTC
- - 11 TRBJ2-5 TRBV5-1 CASSLEETQYF TGCGCCAGCAGCTTGGAAGAGACCCAGTACTTC